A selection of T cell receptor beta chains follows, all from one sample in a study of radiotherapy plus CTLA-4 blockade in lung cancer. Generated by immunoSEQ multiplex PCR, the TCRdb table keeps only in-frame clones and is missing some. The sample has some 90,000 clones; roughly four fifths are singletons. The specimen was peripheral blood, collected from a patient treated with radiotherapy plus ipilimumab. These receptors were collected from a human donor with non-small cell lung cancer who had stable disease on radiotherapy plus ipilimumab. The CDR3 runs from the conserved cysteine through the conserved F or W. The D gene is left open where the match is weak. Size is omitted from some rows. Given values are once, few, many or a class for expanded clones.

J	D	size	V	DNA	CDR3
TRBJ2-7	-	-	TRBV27	TGTGCCAGCAGTTTACAGAGCTCCTACGAGCAGTACTTC	CASSLQSSYEQYF
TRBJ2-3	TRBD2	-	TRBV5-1	TGCGCCAGCAGCTTGGGACAAGGACTAGCGGGGGACGATACGCAGTATTTT	CASSLGQGLAGDDTQYF
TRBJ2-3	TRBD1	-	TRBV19	TGTGCCAGTAGTATATCAGGGGGTGCAGATACGCAGTATTTT	CASSISGGADTQYF
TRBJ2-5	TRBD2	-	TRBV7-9	TGTGCCAGCAGCTCCTGGACTAGCGGGGGATCCCAAGAGACCCAGTACTTC	CASSSWTSGGSQETQYF
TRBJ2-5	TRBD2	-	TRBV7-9	TGTGCCAGCAGCTCGCGGGAGGAACCAGGGGAGACCCAGTACTTC	CASSSREEPGETQYF
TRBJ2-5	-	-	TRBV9	TGTGCCAGCAGCGGGGGCCTCCAAGAGACCCAGTACTTC	CASSGGLQETQYF
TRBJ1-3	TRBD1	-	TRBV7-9	TGTGCCAGCAGCCTCCGGGACAGCTCTGGAAACACCATATATTTT	CASSLRDSSGNTIYF
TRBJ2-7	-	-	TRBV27	TGTGCCAGCAGTCTATCCGAGGGCGAGCAGTACTTC	CASSLSEGEQYF
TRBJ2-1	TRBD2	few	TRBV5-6	TGTGCCAGCAGCCTGGTGCTAGCGGCCTACAATGAGCAGTTCTTC	CASSLVLAAYNEQFF
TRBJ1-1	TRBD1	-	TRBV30	TGTGCCTGGACTTGGACAGGGGACGGGGCTGAAGCTTTCTTT	CAWTWTGDGAEAFF
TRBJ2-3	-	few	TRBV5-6	TGTGCCAGCAGCTTTACCGGGACCCTCACAGATACGCAGTATTTT	CASSFTGTLTDTQYF
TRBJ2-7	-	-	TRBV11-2	TGTGCCAGCAGCTCGTCGGGACCGACATACGAGCAGTACTTC	CASSSSGPTYEQYF
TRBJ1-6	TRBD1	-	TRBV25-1	TGTGCCAGCAGGGGACAGACCGATTCACCCCTCCACTTT	CASRGQTDSPLHF
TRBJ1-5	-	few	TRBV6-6	TGTGCCAGCAGCCGGGGGGGCAAACAGCCCCAGCATTTT	CASSRGGKQPQHF
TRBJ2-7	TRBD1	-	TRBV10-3	TGTGCCATCAGTTCCGACAGGGACTACGAGCAGTACTTC	CAISSDRDYEQYF
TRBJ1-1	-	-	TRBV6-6	TGTGCCAGCAGTTACTCGGCCGGACACACTGAAGCTTTCTTT	CASSYSAGHTEAFF
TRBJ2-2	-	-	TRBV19	TGTGCCAGTAGCCCGACTCTTAGAGGCCTGAGGACGCTGTTTTTT	CASSPTLRGLRTLFF
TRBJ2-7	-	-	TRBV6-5	TGTGCCAGCAGTGAAGTATGGGGGGGCGGCGAGCAGTACTTC	CASSEVWGGGEQYF
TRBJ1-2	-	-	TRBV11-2	TGTGCCAGCAGCTTTCTGGGGAGTACTAACTATGGCTACACCTTC	CASSFLGSTNYGYTF
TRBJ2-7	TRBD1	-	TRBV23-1	TGCGCCAGCAGTCGTAACCGGGACAGGGTTAGGAGTGACAACGAGCAGTACTTC	CASSRNRDRVRSDNEQYF
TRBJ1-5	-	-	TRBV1	TGCACCAGCAGCCAAGATCCCCTTTGCAGGGGGCAAGGCAATCAGCCCCAGCATTTT	CTSSQDPLCRGQGNQPQHF
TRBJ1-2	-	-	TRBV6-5	TGTGCCAGCACCGCAAGCGGTACCTATGGCTACACCTTC	CASTASGTYGYTF
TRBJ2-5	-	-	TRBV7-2	TGTGCCAGCTCACCGGATCGGGGCCAAGAGACCCAGTACTTC	CASSPDRGQETQYF
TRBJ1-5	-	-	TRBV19	TGTGCCAGTAGTTCCAGACGGGCCAAGCCCCAGCATTTT	CASSSRRAKPQHF
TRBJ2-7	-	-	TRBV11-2	TGTGCCAGCAGCTTAGATCTCCCGCGATCCTACGAGCAGTACTTC	CASSLDLPRSYEQYF
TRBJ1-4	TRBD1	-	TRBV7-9	TGTGCCAGCAGCCAAAAGACAGGGGCCGGGGAAAAACTGTTTTTT	CASSQKTGAGEKLFF